The entry below gives a single T cell receptor (beta chain) sequence along with its context. Its antigen remains unknown. Germline CDR1 and CDR2: SGDLS and YYNGEE. The CDR3 has 15 residues. The sample is drawn from a study of monozygotic twins with inflammatory bowel disease. General observations from the study: Limited statistical power may explain no repertoire similarity difference between concordant and discordant twins.

Each CDR3 protein gets one entry in TCRdb, which reprocessed the 5' RACE reads and gives no DNA. The specimen's table records some 170,000 distinct CDR3 sequences. Skipping T cell sorting, the study isolated total RNA directly from whole blood. The receptor was derived from a human donor with ulcerative colitis or Crohn's disease, or a healthy co-twin of an affected twin (not recorded which). Sequenced input: blood. This chain links TRBV9 with TRBJ1-2. The CDR3 is CASSPPVYRADGYTF.